This TCR beta chain is from a study of cytomegalovirus exposure and HLA in healthy donors. Study overall: T cells numbering 150 million to 200 million yielded 90 million to 140 million unique TCR beta sequences in an earlier analysis. About 82 million unique TCRs from HLA-typed donors were held in an early release of data.

PCR used 60 Vbeta primers and 13 Jbeta primers. Produced via immunoSEQ multiplex PCR; TCRdb's table is partial and in-frame only. The sample contains fewer than 120,000 clones, around 76% of which appear only once. Trimming removed 4 bases from V and 0 bases from J, with 13 bases in between. The germline V gene encodes CDR1 SEHNR and CDR2 FQNEAQ (reference sequence). This CDR3 comprises 16 residues. Regarding the study as a whole: Cytomegalovirus status, reportedly, was diagnosed with high specificity and sensitivity by the classifier. Follow-up analysis later connected one missense variant in DCLRE1C with trimming of TCR beta V- and J-genes.

This clone was detected a few times. Its cognate antigen is unknown. The clonotype originates from a man aged 25 to 40 in good health and CMV-seropositive. The sample consisted of PBMCs. The J gene is TRBJ2-4, the V gene TRBV7-9; D is perhaps TRBD2 (5 bases). DNA of the CDR3: TGTGCCAGCAGCTCCTGGACTGACCTAGCCAAAAACATTCAGTACTTC. Amino acids: CASSSWTDLAKNIQYF. Combining the CDR3 with reference TRBV7-9 and TRBJ2-4 gives the whole variable domain DTGVSQNPRHKITKRGQNVTFRCDPISEHNRLYWYRQTLGQGPEFLTYFQNEAQLEKSRLLSDRFSAERPKGSFSTLEIQRTEQGDSAMYLCASSSWTDLAKNIQYFGAGTRLSVL.